A selection of T cell receptor beta chains follows, all from one sample in a study of graft-versus-host responses after intestinal transplantation. For these TCRs, the target antigens are not known. The data were produced by immunoSEQ multiplex PCR, yet TCRdb's version contains in-frame clones alone and is incomplete. Found here are fewer than 150,000 clones, more than 80% of them singletons; the top ten hold about 0.16%. The sample here was unstimulated CD4+ T cells sorted from spleen or lymph node cells, taken before intestinal transplant. Receptors were obtained from a human donor who received an intestinal transplant. Each CDR3 is given with its conserved first and last residue. The D gene is left open where the match is weak. Not all rows give a size; the values are once, few, many and, for expanded clones, a class.

v_call	cdr3_length	j_call	clone_size	d_call	cdr3_aa	cdr3_nt
TRBV27	11	TRBJ2-4	.	.	CASSSNRIQYF	TGTGCCAGCAGTTCCAACCGTATTCAGTACTTC
TRBV5-1	15	TRBJ1-3	.	TRBD1	CASSQGALLGNTIYF	TGCGCCAGCAGCCAGGGGGCTTTGCTTGGAAACACCATATATTTT
TRBV30	14	TRBJ1-2	.	TRBD1	CAGNPTGGNYGYTF	TGTGCCGGCAACCCAACAGGGGGCAACTATGGCTACACCTTC
TRBV19	13	TRBJ2-3	once	.	CASRGRRADTQYF	TGTGCCAGTAGGGGGCGGAGGGCAGATACGCAGTATTTT
TRBV2	13	TRBJ1-2	.	TRBD1	CASSQGGRGLYTF	TGTGCCAGCAGCCAAGGGGGCAGGGGGCTATACACCTTC
TRBV6-4	12	TRBJ1-4	few	.	CASSPGREKLFF	TGTGCCAGCAGTCCCGGACGGGAAAAACTGTTTTTT
TRBV5-1	15	TRBJ1-4	.	.	CASSFVGATNEKLFF	TGCGCCAGCAGCTTCGTGGGCGCAACTAATGAAAAACTGTTTTTT
TRBV10-1	19	TRBJ2-1	.	.	CASSESGPGRLSSYNEQFF	TGCGCCAGCAGTGAGTCGGGCCCCGGACGGCTGAGCTCCTACAATGAGCAGTTCTTC
TRBV4-2	14	TRBJ1-5	once	.	CASSKAQTGRPQHF	TGTGCCAGCAGCAAAGCCCAGACTGGTCGGCCCCAGCATTTT
TRBV19	18	TRBJ1-5	.	.	CASSIDGPGQRFNQPQHF	TGTGCCAGTAGTATAGATGGTCCGGGGCAGAGATTTAATCAGCCCCAGCATTTT
TRBV11-2	13	TRBJ1-1	once	.	CASSLPVSTEAFF	TGTGCCAGCAGCTTACCGGTATCCACTGAAGCTTTCTTT
TRBV7-2	14	TRBJ2-3	.	.	CASSLNRGTDTQYF	TGTGCCAGCAGCTTAAACCGGGGCACAGATACGCAGTATTTT
TRBV5-8	13	TRBJ1-4	few	.	CASSSERGGKLFF	TGTGCCAGCAGCTCGGAACGTGGAGGAAAACTGTTTTTT
TRBV5-1	17	TRBJ2-7	.	TRBD2	CASSSTYSSGGNYEQYF	TGCGCCAGCAGCTCGACCTATTCTAGCGGGGGGAACTACGAGCAGTACTTC
TRBV9	16	TRBJ2-7	.	TRBD1	CASSGASGGKGDEQYF	TGTGCCAGCAGCGGCGCTTCAGGGGGCAAGGGCGACGAGCAGTACTTC
TRBV6-6	13	TRBJ1-5	few	.	CASSYSPGQPQHF	TGTGCCAGCAGTTACTCTCCGGGTCAGCCCCAGCATTTT
TRBV11-2	15	TRBJ1-3	.	.	CASSPGFQTGNTIYF	TGTGCCAGCAGCCCAGGGTTTCAGACTGGAAACACCATATATTTT
TRBV5-1	18	TRBJ2-3	.	TRBD1	CASRFGTGGATSTDTQYF	TGCGCCAGCAGATTCGGGACAGGGGGAGCCACTAGCACAGATACGCAGTATTTT
TRBV30	13	TRBJ2-2	once	.	CAWRLGLTGELFF	TGTGCCTGGAGACTGGGATTGACCGGGGAGCTGTTTTTT
TRBV2	12	TRBJ2-3	.	.	CASRLSTDTQYF	TGTGCCAGCCGACTGAGCACAGATACGCAGTATTTT
TRBV2	13	TRBJ1-1	.	TRBD1	CASSVTGGTEAFF	TGTGCCAGCAGCGTGACAGGGGGCACTGAAGCTTTCTTT
TRBV7-9	11	TRBJ2-2	.	.	CASSLARELFF	TGTGCCAGCAGCTTAGCCCGGGAGCTGTTTTTT
TRBV6-1	11	TRBJ1-2	.	.	CATIPRITYTF	TGTGCCACCATCCCTCGGATTACCTACACCTTC
TRBV4-1	13	TRBJ2-5	.	.	CASSQGTQETQYF	TGCGCCAGCAGCCAAGGCACCCAAGAGACCCAGTACTTC
TRBV29-1	10	TRBJ1-2	.	.	CSIGGGGYTF	TGCAGCATTGGAGGTGGCGGCTACACCTTC
TRBV5-1	13	TRBJ2-1	.	TRBD2	CASTGGPYNEQFF	TGCGCCAGCACGGGGGGGCCCTACAATGAGCAGTTCTTC
TRBV14	15	TRBJ1-2	.	.	CASSQVGGVPYGYTF	TGTGCCAGCAGCCAAGTGGGGGGGGTTCCCTATGGCTACACCTTC
TRBV6-1	15	TRBJ2-7	.	TRBD2	CASSVLAAGRQEQYF	TGTGCCAGCAGTGTACTAGCGGCGGGGCGGCAGGAGCAGTACTTC
TRBV21-1	15	TRBJ2-5	.	.	CASSLHWADEETQYF	TGTGCCAGCAGCCTCCACTGGGCTGACGAAGAGACCCAGTACTTC
TRBV11-2	16	TRBJ2-1	.	TRBD2	CASSFSTSGGYNEQFF	TGTGCCAGCAGCTTTTCGACTAGCGGGGGTTACAATGAGCAGTTCTTC
TRBV18	14	TRBJ1-1	.	.	CASFPPGRRAEAFF	TGTGCCAGCTTCCCCCCGGGACGAAGGGCTGAAGCTTTCTTT
TRBV6-5	15	TRBJ2-7	.	TRBD2	CASSYGGGTSYEQYF	TGTGCCAGCAGTTATGGGGGGGGGACCTCCTACGAGCAGTACTTC
TRBV7-6	15	TRBJ1-2	.	.	CASSSQVGRRDGYTF	TGTGCCAGCAGCTCCCAGGTGGGGAGGAGGGATGGCTACACCTTC
TRBV6-1	19	TRBJ2-1	.	.	CASSEALPLRDRSYNEQFF	TGTGCCAGCAGTGAAGCGCTTCCATTACGGGACCGCTCCTACAATGAGCAGTTCTTC
TRBV4-2	14	TRBJ1-2	.	.	CASSQGSGKGGYTF	TGTGCCAGCAGCCAAGGATCGGGGAAAGGTGGCTACACCTTC
TRBV5-1	14	TRBJ2-3	.	TRBD1	CASSAGTATDTQYF	TGCGCCAGCAGCGCCGGGACAGCAACAGATACGCAGTATTTT